A single sample gave rise to the 8 T cell receptor beta chains below, sequenced in a study of blood T cell repertoires in COVID-19. TCRdb's table, derived via immunoSEQ multiplex PCR, lists solely in-frame clones and lacks some. There are 200,000 to 300,000 clones in the sample; around 88% occur only once, and 2.5% lies in the top ten. Specimen: PBMCs or T cells enriched from blood (not recorded which). The receptor set was obtained from a middle-aged woman with acute COVID-19.

The chain has TRBV6-6 and TRBJ2-5; D unresolved. This CDR3 contains 11 residues. Germline values: CDR1 MNHNY, CDR2 SVGAGI (reference sequence). Trimming removed 5 bases from V and 3 bases from J, with 4 bases in between. The CDR3, as DNA: TGTGCCAGCAGTCTTAAAGAGACCCAGTACTTC. This gives the protein CASSLKETQYF.

The V call is TRBV27, the J call TRBJ1-5, with 8 bases identical to TRBD1. The V gene end was trimmed by 5 bases and the J gene end by 4 bases; junction bases not matched to a gene: 7. Germline values: CDR1 MNHEY, CDR2 SMNVEV (reference sequence). The CDR3 is 15 amino acids. Written as DNA, the CDR3 is TGTGCCAGCAGTACAGGACAGGGCCAAAATCAGCCCCAGCATTTT. Translation: CASSTGQGQNQPQHF.

V gene TRBV24-1 combines with J gene TRBJ1-3; 7 nucleotides match TRBD1. V lost 5 bases to trimming and J lost 2 bases; unmatched junction nucleotides: 11. Germline values: CDR1 KGHDR, CDR2 SFDVKD. This CDR3 contains 17 residues. In DNA form, the CDR3 reads TGTGCCACCAGTGCAAGGGACAGCTTCCCTCCTGGAAACACCATATATTTT. Its translation is CATSARDSFPPGNTIYF.

The chain is built from TRBV28 and TRBJ1-5; D may be TRBD1 (5 bases). Germline V CDR1 and CDR2: MDHEN, SYDVKM. V gave up 3 bases and J gave up 3 bases, with 15 bases separating them. CDR3 length equals 16 residues. The CDR3 nucleotides are TGTGCCAGCAGTTTTTTGGGCGGGGCCGTCAATCAGCCCCAGCATTTT. Translation gives CASSFLGGAVNQPQHF.

This clone showed up just a few times. The V gene is TRBV23-1, the J gene TRBJ2-7; no clear D gene. TRBV23-1 is classed as an ORF, of uncertain function. The CDR3 has 17 residues. The V end was cut by 6 bases, the J end by 2 bases, with 23 bases between. The CDR3 region has the DNA TGCGCCAGCAGCACAATTGATCCACTCCGACAAGCCTACGAGCAGTACGTC. Residues: CASSTIDPLRQAYEQYV.

The sample holds a few counts of this clone. The rearrangement uses TRBV4-3 and TRBJ2-2; the D is unclear. Deletions cut 5 bases from V and 6 bases from J, with 13 bases between. The CDR3 loop spans 14 amino acids. CDR1 is LGHNA and CDR2 is YSLEER in the germline V gene. CDR3 in amino acids: CASSYRTGAGELFF. For the CDR3, the DNA is TGCGCCAGCAGCTACCGCACGGGTGCCGGGGAGCTGTTTTTT.

Concerning this clone: This CDR3 is also generated by other DNA sequences in the sample. The chain carries TRBV5-1 and TRBJ2-5; unclear D gene. The CDR3 is 14 amino acids. Germline values: CDR1 SGHRS, CDR2 YFSETQ. Trimming pared 0 bases from V and 2 bases from J, leaving 8 bases between. The CDR3 bases are TGCGCCAGCAGCTTGGGCGGCGGACAAGAGACCCAGTACTTC. It codes for CASSLGGGQETQYF.

The chain is built from TRBV19 and TRBJ2-7; 10 bases fit TRBD1. CDR1 and CDR2 (germline): LNHDA, SQIVND (reference sequence). V was clipped by 9 bases and J by 5 bases; unmatched bases: 13. This CDR3 contains 15 residues. The CDR3 sequence is CASKEPGQGLNEQYF. As DNA, the CDR3 is TGTGCCAGCAAAGAGCCGGGACAGGGGTTGAACGAGCAGTACTTC.